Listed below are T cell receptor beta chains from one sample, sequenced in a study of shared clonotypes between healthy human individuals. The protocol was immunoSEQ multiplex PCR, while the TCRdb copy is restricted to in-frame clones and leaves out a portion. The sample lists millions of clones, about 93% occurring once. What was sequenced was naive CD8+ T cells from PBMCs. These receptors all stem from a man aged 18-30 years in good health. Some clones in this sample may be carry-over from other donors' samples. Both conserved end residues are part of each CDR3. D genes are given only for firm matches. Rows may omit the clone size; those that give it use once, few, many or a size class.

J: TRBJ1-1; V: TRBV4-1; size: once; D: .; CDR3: CASSQSWGGELTEAFF; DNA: TGCGCCAGCAGCCAATCCTGGGGGGGGGAGTTGACTGAAGCTTTCTTT
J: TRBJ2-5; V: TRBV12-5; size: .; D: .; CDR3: CASGLGQETQYF; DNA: TGTGCTAGTGGTTTGGGGCAAGAGACCCAGTACTTC
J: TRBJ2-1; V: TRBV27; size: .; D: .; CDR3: CASSLMGQEQFF; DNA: TGTGCCAGCAGTTTAATGGGTCAGGAGCAGTTCTTC
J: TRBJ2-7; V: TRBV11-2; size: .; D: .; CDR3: CASSLDISGTGFYEQYF; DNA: TGTGCCAGCAGCTTAGATATTAGCGGGACAGGGTTTTACGAGCAGTACTTC
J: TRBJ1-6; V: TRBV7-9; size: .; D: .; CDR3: CASRAVGNSPLHF; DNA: TGTGCCAGCAGAGCAGTAGGGAATTCACCCCTCCACTTT
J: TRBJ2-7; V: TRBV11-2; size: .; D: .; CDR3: CASSLGTPVEQYF; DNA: TGTGCCAGCAGCTTAGGGACCCCCGTCGAGCAGTACTTC
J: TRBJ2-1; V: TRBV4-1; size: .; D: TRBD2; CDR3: CASSTRLADSYNEQFF; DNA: TGCGCCAGCAGCACCAGACTAGCGGACTCCTACAATGAGCAGTTCTTC
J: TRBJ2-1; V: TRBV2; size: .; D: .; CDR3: CASSEGRYNEQFF; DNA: TGTGCCAGCAGTGAGGGCCGGTACAATGAGCAGTTCTTC
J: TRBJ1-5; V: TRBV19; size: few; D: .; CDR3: CASSIGQGLRQPQHF; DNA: TGTGCCAGTAGTATTGGCCAGGGGCTGCGTCAGCCCCAGCATTTT
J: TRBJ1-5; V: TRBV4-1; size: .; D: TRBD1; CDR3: CASSQEGQGNEPQHF; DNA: TGCGCCAGCAGCCAAGAGGGACAGGGGAACGAGCCCCAGCATTTT
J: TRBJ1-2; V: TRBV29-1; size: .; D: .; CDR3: CSVLSRWNKLGAGNHGYGYTF; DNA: TGCAGCGTCCTTTCCCGCTGGAACAAACTTGGGGCAGGGAATCATGGCTATGGCTACACCTTC
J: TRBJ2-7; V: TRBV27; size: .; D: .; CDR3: CASGSPSYEQYF; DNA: TGTGCCAGCGGGAGCCCCTCCTACGAGCAGTACTTC
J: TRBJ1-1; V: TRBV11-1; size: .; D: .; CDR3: CASRSPAWNTEAFF; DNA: TGTGCCAGCAGATCCCCGGCTTGGAACACTGAAGCTTTCTTT
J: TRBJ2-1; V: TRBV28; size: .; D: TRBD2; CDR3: CASSQVAGPYYNEQFF; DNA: TGTGCCAGCAGCCAAGTAGCGGGCCCTTATTACAATGAGCAGTTCTTC
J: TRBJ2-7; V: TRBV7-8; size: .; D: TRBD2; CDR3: CASSPLGLATTYEQYF; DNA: TGTGCCAGCAGCCCCCTGGGACTAGCGACAACCTACGAGCAGTACTTC
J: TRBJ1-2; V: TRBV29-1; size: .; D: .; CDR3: CSVPDPKSYGYTF; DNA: TGCAGCGTCCCCGACCCCAAGAGCTATGGCTACACCTTC
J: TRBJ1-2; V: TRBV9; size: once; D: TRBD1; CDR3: CASRGTGNNYGYTF; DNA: TGTGCCAGCAGGGGGACAGGGAATAACTATGGCTACACCTTC
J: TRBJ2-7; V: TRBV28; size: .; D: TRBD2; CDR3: CASSPSGRGGYEQYF; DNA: TGTGCCAGCAGCCCTAGCGGGAGAGGCGGTTACGAGCAGTACTTC
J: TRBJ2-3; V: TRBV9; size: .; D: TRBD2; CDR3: CASTQSSGNFEIPDTQYF; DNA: TGTGCCAGCACCCAGTCTAGCGGGAATTTTGAGATTCCAGATACGCAGTATTTT
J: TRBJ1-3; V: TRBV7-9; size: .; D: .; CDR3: CASSFPDRDRNTIYF; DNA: TGTGCCAGCAGCTTCCCGGACCGGGACAGAAACACCATATATTTT
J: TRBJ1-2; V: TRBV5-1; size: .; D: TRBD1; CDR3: CASSLGGGQYGYTF; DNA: TGCGCCAGCAGCTTGGGAGGGGGCCAGTATGGCTACACCTTC
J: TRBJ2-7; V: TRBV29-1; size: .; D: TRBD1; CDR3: CSVDEGQGMEYEQYF; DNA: TGCAGCGTTGATGAGGGACAGGGGATGGAATACGAGCAGTACTTC
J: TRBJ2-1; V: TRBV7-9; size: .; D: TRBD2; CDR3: CASSPTSDEQFF; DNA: TGTGCCAGCAGCCCCACTAGCGATGAGCAGTTCTTC
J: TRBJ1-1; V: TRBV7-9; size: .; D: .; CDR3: CASSLSGLNTEAFF; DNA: TGTGCCAGCAGCTTATCCGGGCTGAACACTGAAGCTTTCTTT
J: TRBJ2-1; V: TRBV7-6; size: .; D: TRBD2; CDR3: CASSLGLAGSYNEQFF; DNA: TGTGCCAGCAGCTTAGGACTAGCGGGATCCTACAATGAGCAGTTCTTC
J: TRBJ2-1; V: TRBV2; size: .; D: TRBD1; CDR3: CARAKPGQGRGDNEQFF; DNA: TGTGCCAGAGCTAAACCGGGACAGGGTAGAGGTGACAATGAGCAGTTCTTC
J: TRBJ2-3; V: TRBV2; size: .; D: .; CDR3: CASRQGGGHTDTQYF; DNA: TGTGCCAGCAGGCAGGGTGGGGGCCACACAGATACGCAGTATTTT
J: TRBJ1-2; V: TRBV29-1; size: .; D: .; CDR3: CSVEDRGGNYGYTF; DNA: TGCAGCGTTGAAGATCGGGGAGGGAACTATGGCTACACCTTC
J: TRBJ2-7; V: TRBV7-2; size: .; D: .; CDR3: CASSGRGTYEQYF; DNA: TGTGCCAGCAGCGGTAGGGGGACCTACGAGCAGTACTTC
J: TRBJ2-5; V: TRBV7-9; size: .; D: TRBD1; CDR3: CASSSLDRVETQYF; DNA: TGTGCCAGCAGCTCCCTTGACAGGGTAGAGACCCAGTACTTC
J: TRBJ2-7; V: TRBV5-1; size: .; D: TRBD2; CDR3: CASSLDFAGGPYEQYF; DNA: TGCGCCAGCAGCTTGGATTTTGCGGGAGGCCCCTACGAGCAGTACTTC
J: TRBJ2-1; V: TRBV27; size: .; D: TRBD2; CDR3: CASSLERGGLNEQFF; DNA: TGTGCCAGCAGTCTAGAGAGGGGAGGGTTGAATGAGCAGTTCTTC
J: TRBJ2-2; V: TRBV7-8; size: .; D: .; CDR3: CASSAPSGSLNTGELFF; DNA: TGTGCCAGCAGCGCTCCCTCGGGGAGCTTAAACACCGGGGAGCTGTTTTTT
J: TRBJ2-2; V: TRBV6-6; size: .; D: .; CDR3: CASSWGTGELFF; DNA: TGTGCCAGCAGTTGGGGGACCGGGGAGCTGTTTTTT
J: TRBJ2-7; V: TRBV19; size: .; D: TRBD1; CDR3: CASSIRQGNDEQYF; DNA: TGTGCCAGTAGTATTAGACAGGGGAACGACGAGCAGTACTTC
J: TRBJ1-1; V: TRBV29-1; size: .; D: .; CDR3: CSALVNTEAFF; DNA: TGCAGCGCTTTGGTGAACACTGAAGCTTTCTTT
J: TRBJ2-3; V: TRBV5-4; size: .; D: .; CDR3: CASSGTYSTDTQYF; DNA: TGTGCCAGCAGCGGCACTTATAGCACAGATACGCAGTATTTT
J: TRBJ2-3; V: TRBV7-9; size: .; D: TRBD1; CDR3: CASSFLTTGGELHTQYF; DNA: TGTGCCAGCAGCTTCTTAACTACAGGGGGTGAGCTACATACGCAGTATTTT
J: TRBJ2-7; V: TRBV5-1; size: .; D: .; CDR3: CASSVPGPEGGTLYEQYF; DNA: TGCGCCAGCAGCGTACCGGGCCCGGAGGGCGGGACGCTCTACGAGCAGTACTTC
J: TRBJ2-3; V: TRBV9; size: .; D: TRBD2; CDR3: CASSLAGGTDTQYF; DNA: TGTGCCAGCAGCCTAGCGGGAGGTACAGATACGCAGTATTTT
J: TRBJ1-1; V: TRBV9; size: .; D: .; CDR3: CASSVADRLNTEAFF; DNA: TGTGCCAGCAGCGTAGCGGACCGCCTAAACACTGAAGCTTTCTTT
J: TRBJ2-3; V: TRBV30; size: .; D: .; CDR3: CAWSGDTQYF; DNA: TGTGCCTGGAGTGGGGATACGCAGTATTTT
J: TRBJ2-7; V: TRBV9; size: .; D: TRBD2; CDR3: CASSPGTSDYEQYF; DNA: TGTGCCAGCAGCCCGGGGACTAGCGACTACGAGCAGTACTTC